One sample yielded the 30 T cell receptor beta chains listed below, sequenced in a study of cytomegalovirus exposure and HLA in healthy donors. Amplification used 60 Vbeta primers and 13 Jbeta primers. TCRdb's copy holds only in-frame clones and misses some; the assay was immunoSEQ multiplex PCR. The listing contains tens of thousands of clones. The sample consisted of PBMCs. These receptors were obtained from a female donor in good health and CMV-seronegative.

V usage is TRBV30 and J usage is TRBJ2-3, with 9 bases lining up with TRBD1. The V and J ends lost 5 bases and 0 bases, in that order; junction bases with no gene match: 12. The CDR3 spans 17 residues. Per germline, CDR1 GTSNPN and CDR2 SVGIG (reference sequence). The CDR3 DNA reads TGTGCCTGGGGGACAGGGATGTTGGCGGTTAGCACAGATACGCAGTATTTT. It yields the protein CAWGTGMLAVSTDTQYF.

The V gene is TRBV6-5, the J gene TRBJ1-2, with no clear D. The CDR3 totals 16 residues. V lost 1 base to trimming and J lost 8 bases, with 20 bases between them. CDR1 is MNHEY, CDR2 SVGAGI, per germline. CDR3 protein: CASSYWPNDMSRGYTF. The CDR3, as DNA: TGTGCCAGCAGTTACTGGCCAAACGACATGAGTCGGGGCTACACCTTC.

The CDR3 region has the DNA TGCGCCAGCAGCCAAGAAAGTTCGGCTAGCGGGAGAATAAGGGCCTACGAGCAGTACTTC. Translation gives CASSQESSASGRIRAYEQYF. The chain employs TRBV4-1 and TRBJ2-7, with 10 nucleotides matching TRBD2. Germline CDR1 and CDR2: MGHRA and YSYEKL. The J segment lost 2 bases and the V segment lost 0 bases, leaving 16 bases of the junction unmatched. The CDR3 runs to 20 residues.

V usage is TRBV6-1 and J usage is TRBJ2-7, with TRBD2 as a possible D gene (6 bases). V was shortened by 5 bases and J by 2 bases, with 10 bases between the two germline ends. Germline V CDR1 and CDR2: MNHNS, SASEGT. CDR3 length equals 13 residues. The CDR3 DNA follows: TGTGCCAGCAGTCCTAGCGTAACCTACGAGCAGTACTTC. This sequence encodes CASSPSVTYEQYF.

The gene calls are TRBV5-1 and TRBJ1-2, with 11 positions matching TRBD1. V trimming: 3 bases; J trimming: 6 bases; junction bases outside the gene matches: 7. The germline V gene has CDR1 SGHRS and CDR2 YFSETQ. The CDR3 is 15 residues long. The DNA of the CDR3 is TGCGCCAGCAGCTCGGGACAGGGGGGAAATCATGGCTACACCTTC. It encodes CASSSGQGGNHGYTF.

This rearrangement joins TRBV19 to TRBJ2-7, with 13 positions matching TRBD2. Germline lookup yields CDR1 LNHDA and CDR2 SQIVND (reference sequence). The CDR3 is 15 residues long. After removal of 5 bases from V and 7 bases from J, the junction contained 8 bases not matched to a gene. CDR3 sequence (DNA): TGTGCCAGTAGTCTCCGACTAGCGGGAGGAATTGAGCAGTACTTC. Protein product: CASSLRLAGGIEQYF.

V and J are TRBV13 and TRBJ2-1; 9 bases are shared with TRBD2. After removal of 4 bases from V and 14 bases from J, the junction contained 9 bases not matched to a gene. The length of the CDR3 is 13 residues. CDR1 is PRHDT and CDR2 is FYEKMQ in the germline V gene (reference sequence). The CDR3 nucleotides read TGTGCCAGCAGCTCGATAGCGGGGGCGTTTAAGTTCTTC. Residues: CASSSIAGAFKFF.

The chain couples TRBV7-8 to TRBJ1-1; D remains unclear. Germline V gene data show CDR1 as SGHVS and CDR2 as FQNEAQ. With 5 bases removed from V and 4 bases from J, the gap between germline ends came to 8 bases. The CDR3 is made up of 12 amino acids. The CDR3 sequence is CASSLTTTEAFF. CDR3 DNA: TGTGCCAGCAGCCTTACAACCACTGAAGCTTTCTTT.

The chain combines TRBV5-1 with TRBJ2-7; 8 bases line up with TRBD2. The V and J ends lost 0 bases and 1 base, in that order; junction bases with no gene match: 6. Germline V CDR1 and CDR2: SGHRS, YFSETQ. The CDR3 is made up of 16 amino acids. CDR3 loop: CASSLAGTSLSYEQYF. CDR3 nucleotides: TGCGCCAGCAGCTTGGCGGGGACTAGTCTATCCTACGAGCAGTACTTC. Drawing the rest from reference TRBV5-1 and TRBJ2-7, the complete variable domain is KAGVTQTPRYLIKTRGQQVTLSCSPISGHRSVSWYQQTPGQGLQFLFEYFSETQRNKGNFPGRFSGRQFSNSRSEMNVSTLELGDSALYLCASSLAGTSLSYEQYFGPGTRLTVT.

The chain recombines TRBV5-1 with TRBJ1-6; D uncertain. V was pared by 0 bases and J by 13 bases, with 14 bases between. The V gene's germline CDR1 is SGHRS and CDR2 YFSETQ. CDR3 length: 14 residues. CDR3 sequence (DNA): TGCGCCAGCAGCTTGGGGGAGGAGAGCAGTCCCCTCCACTTT. It yields the protein CASSLGEESSPLHF. The whole variable domain, filled in from reference TRBV5-1 and TRBJ1-6, reads KAGVTQTPRYLIKTRGQQVTLSCSPISGHRSVSWYQQTPGQGLQFLFEYFSETQRNKGNFPGRFSGRQFSNSRSEMNVSTLELGDSALYLCASSLGEESSPLHFGNGTRLTVT.

The V call is TRBV5-6, the J call TRBJ2-7, with D uncertain. Germline values: CDR1 SGHDT, CDR2 YYEEEE. CDR3 size: 15 residues. Trimming stripped 1 base from V and 6 bases from J, with 17 bases between. The DNA of the CDR3 is TGTGCCAGCAGCTTGTTCGCGGTGGGTCGACCCGAGCAGTACTTC. It is translated as CASSLFAVGRPEQYF.

The CDR3: CASSERGLKEAFF. The CDR3 DNA reads TGTGCCAGCAGTGAAAGGGGGCTAAAAGAAGCTTTCTTT. V and J are TRBV6-1 and TRBJ1-1; 7 bases map to TRBD1. This CDR3 comprises 13 residues. The V and J ends lost 2 bases and 8 bases, in that order; junction bases with no gene match: 5. CDR1 MNHNS and CDR2 SASEGT come from the germline V gene.

This chain connects TRBV5-4 to TRBJ2-1; TRBD2 matches 7 bases. There are 16 residues in the CDR3. Germline lookup yields CDR1 SGHNT and CDR2 YYREEE (reference sequence). The J segment lost 1 base and the V segment lost 4 bases, leaving 8 bases of the junction unmatched. The CDR3 region is CASSEGLVNSYNEQFF. The CDR3 region has the DNA TGTGCCAGCAGCGAAGGACTAGTTAATTCCTACAATGAGCAGTTCTTC.

The CDR3: CASSLPTSVLSSSYNEQFF. In nucleotides, the CDR3 is TGTGCCAGCAGCTTACCGACTAGCGTGCTATCGAGCTCCTACAATGAGCAGTTCTTC. The chain combines TRBV7-9 with TRBJ2-1; TRBD2 matches at 8 bases. Germline V lookup: CDR1 SEHNR, CDR2 FQNEAQ (reference sequence). The V segment lost 2 bases and the J segment 0 bases; nucleotides outside the gene matches: 12. This CDR3 region has 19 residues.

The genes are TRBV4-2 and TRBJ2-5; 12 nucleotides line up with TRBD2. Per the germline V gene, CDR1 is LGHNA and CDR2 is YNFKEQ. This CDR3 spans 19 amino acids. Trimming cost V 0 bases and J 5 bases; bases outside gene matches: 13. The CDR3 loop reads CASSQDQLAGGRKWETQYF. CDR3 nucleotides: TGTGCCAGCAGCCAAGATCAGCTAGCGGGGGGGCGAAAGTGGGAGACCCAGTACTTC.

The chain carries TRBV7-2 and TRBJ2-1; 7 bases map to TRBD2. The CDR3 has 13 amino acids. V gave up 5 bases and J gave up 9 bases; unmatched junction bases: 7. The germline V gene encodes CDR1 SGHTA and CDR2 FQGNSA. CDR3 nucleotides: TGTGCCAGCAGCCCCCGCCCGGGGGGTGAGCAGTTCTTC. It yields the protein CASSPRPGGEQFF.

V usage is TRBV5-1 and J usage is TRBJ1-2; a weak D match, TRBD1 (6 bases). CDR1 and CDR2 from the germline V gene are SGHRS and YFSETQ. The CDR3 has 15 amino acids. Trimming left V 1 base short and J 3 bases short, with 13 bases between. The CDR3 region has the DNA TGCGCCAGCAGCTTGACGCCAGGGGCGGACTATGGCTACACCTTC. Translating it yields CASSLTPGADYGYTF.

The J gene is TRBJ2-5, the V gene TRBV6-5; TRBD2 agrees at 13 bases. V was clipped by 1 base and J by 4 bases; unmatched bases: 3. This CDR3 contains 16 residues. CDR1 is MNHEY and CDR2 is SVGAGI in the germline V gene. CDR3 sequence: CASSYLRTSGGETQYF. CDR3 coding DNA: TGTGCCAGCAGTTACTTACGGACTAGCGGGGGAGAGACCCAGTACTTC.

The V and J genes are TRBV19 and TRBJ2-1; D is undetermined. Germline V gene data show CDR1 as LNHDA and CDR2 as SQIVND (reference sequence). The V end lost 3 bases, the J end lost 6 bases, and 9 bases lay between the germline ends. The CDR3 spans 13 residues. The CDR3 DNA reads as TGTGCCAGTAGTATCGTGCGAGCCAATGAGCAGTTCTTC. Its translation: CASSIVRANEQFF.

The rearrangement uses TRBV2 and TRBJ2-3; 8 nucleotides align to TRBD2. This CDR3 is built from 19 residues. The ends lost 0 bases at V and 4 bases at J; junction bases unmatched: 15. Looked up from germline, CDR1 is SNHLY and CDR2 is FYNNEI. CDR3 in DNA: TGTGCCAGCAGTGAAGCGCAGAGTACTCCGAGCGGGAGTTCAGATACGCAGTATTTT. Its translation: CASSEAQSTPSGSSDTQYF.

This chain uses TRBV2 with TRBJ1-5, with 7 bases matching TRBD1. The V and J ends lost 5 bases and 6 bases, in that order; junction bases with no gene match: 7. The length of the CDR3 is 14 residues. Germline lookup yields CDR1 SNHLY and CDR2 FYNNEI. As DNA, the CDR3 is TGTGCCAGCAGTAAGGAAGGGGGCGGTCAGCCCCAGCATTTT. As protein: CASSKEGGGQPQHF.

This chain uses TRBV19 with TRBJ1-6; maybe TRBD1 (5 bases). Between the trimmed V and J ends, which lost 0 bases and 7 bases, there was a span of 13 bases. This CDR3 is 16 amino acids long. Germline V gives CDR1 LNHDA, CDR2 SQIVND (reference sequence). The DNA for the CDR3 is TGTGCCAGTAGTATAGATACCCAGGGTGGGAATTCACCCCTCCACTTT. Translated: CASSIDTQGGNSPLHF.

V gene TRBV18 combines with J gene TRBJ1-4; maybe TRBD1 (5 bases). CDR3 length: 14 residues. Germline assignment: CDR1 KGHSH and CDR2 LQKENI. V lost 3 bases and J lost 8, with 13 bases in between. The CDR3 loop reads CASSPGDLGEKLFF. In DNA form, the CDR3 reads TGTGCCAGCTCACCTGGGGACTTGGGGGAAAAACTGTTTTTT.

This chain uses TRBV4-3 with TRBJ1-6; D is unresolved. The V end lost 0 bases, the J end lost 0 bases, and 12 bases lay between the germline ends. CDR3 size: 18 residues. Germline V gene lookup returns CDR1 LGHNA and CDR2 YSLEER. CDR3 residues: CASSQDSRGSSYNSPLHF. CDR3 bases: TGCGCCAGCAGCCAAGATAGTCGGGGAAGCTCCTATAATTCACCCCTCCACTTT.

V usage is TRBV19 and J usage is TRBJ2-7; 13 bases match TRBD2. The CDR3 has 16 amino acids. The V gene's germline CDR1 is LNHDA and CDR2 SQIVND (reference sequence). Trimming at V came to 5 bases and at J to 2 bases, leaving 6 bases not matched to a gene. CDR3 in DNA: TGTGCCAGTAGTCTCGGGACTAGCGGGGCCGCCTACGAGCAGTACTTC. It yields the protein CASSLGTSGAAYEQYF.

The DNA for the CDR3 is TGTGCCAGCTCACCAAAGGACAGCTATAACGTCCTGACTTTC. Translation: CASSPKDSYNVLTF. J is TRBJ2-6 and V is TRBV18; a weak D match, TRBD1 (6 bases). Germline V gene sequence: CDR1 KGHSH, CDR2 LQKENI. CDR3 length: 14 amino acids. With 2 bases removed from V and 10 bases from J, the gap between germline ends came to 12 bases.

The V and J genes are TRBV5-1 and TRBJ2-5; D unclear. Germline V gene data show CDR1 as SGHRS and CDR2 as YFSETQ. The CDR3 totals 13 residues. V was cut by 0 bases and J by 4 bases, with 7 bases left in between. CDR3 residues: CASSLGSGETQYF. The DNA for the CDR3 is TGCGCCAGCAGCTTGGGTTCAGGAGAGACCCAGTACTTC.

V gene TRBV18 combines with J gene TRBJ1-4, with 7 positions matching TRBD1. V lost 3 bases, J lost 5 bases, and 6 bases stayed unmatched. Germline V gene sequence: CDR1 KGHSH, CDR2 LQKENI. CDR3 length equals 15 residues. The CDR3 sequence is CASSPGQSLNEKLFF. The DNA for the CDR3 is TGTGCCAGCTCACCGGGACAGTCCCTCAATGAAAAACTGTTTTTT. The full variable domain, completed using reference TRBV18 and TRBJ1-4, is NAGVMQNPRHLVRRRGQEARLRCSPMKGHSHVYWYRQLPEEGLKFMVYLQKENIIDESGMPKERFSAEFPKEGPSILRIQQVVRGDSAAYFCASSPGQSLNEKLFFGSGTQLSVL.

CDR3 sequence (DNA): TGTGCCAGCAGTTCCAGGTCCCATGAGCAGTTCTTC. Amino acids: CASSSRSHEQFF. The rearrangement links TRBV6-5 to TRBJ2-1; D remains ambiguous. Germline lookup yields CDR1 MNHEY and CDR2 SVGAGI. This CDR3 is 12 amino acids long. Trimming cost V 4 bases and J 8 bases, with 9 bases left between them.

The J gene is TRBJ2-4, the V gene TRBV5-1; 13 bases are shared with TRBD2. Trimming cost V 0 bases and J 2 bases; bases outside gene matches: 8. The CDR3 is 19 amino acids. Germline values: CDR1 SGHRS, CDR2 YFSETQ. CDR3 DNA: TGCGCCAGCAGCTTGGGGACTACTAGCGGGAGGGGACCCAAAAACATTCAGTACTTC. This sequence encodes CASSLGTTSGRGPKNIQYF.